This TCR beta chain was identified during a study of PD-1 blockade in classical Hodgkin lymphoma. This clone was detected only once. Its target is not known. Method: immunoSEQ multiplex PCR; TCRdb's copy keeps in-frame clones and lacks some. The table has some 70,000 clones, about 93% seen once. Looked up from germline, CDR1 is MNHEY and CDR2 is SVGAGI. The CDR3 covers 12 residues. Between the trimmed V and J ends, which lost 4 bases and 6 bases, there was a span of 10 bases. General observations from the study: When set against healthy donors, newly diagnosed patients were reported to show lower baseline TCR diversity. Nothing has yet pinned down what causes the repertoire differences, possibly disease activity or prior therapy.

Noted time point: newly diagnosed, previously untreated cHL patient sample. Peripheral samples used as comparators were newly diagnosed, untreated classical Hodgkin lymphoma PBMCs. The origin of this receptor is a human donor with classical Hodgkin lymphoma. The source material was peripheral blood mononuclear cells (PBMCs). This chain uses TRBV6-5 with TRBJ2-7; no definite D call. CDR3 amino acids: CASSLSIGEQYF. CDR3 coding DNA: TGTGCCAGCAGTTTATCAATAGGCGAGCAGTACTTC.